This is a list of T cell receptor beta chains from one sample in a study of T cell changes during pregnancy in multiple sclerosis. The assay was immunoSEQ multiplex PCR, and TCRdb's table has in-frame clones only and misses some. The sample shows 35,000 to 55,000 clones, approximately 90% of them seen only once. The sequencing here drew on CD4+ T cells from peripheral blood mononuclear cells, taken after pregnancy. These receptors all stem from a female donor with multiple sclerosis, enrolled in a pregnancy study. Both conserved end residues are part of each CDR3. The order of the fields is D gene, J gene, clone size, V gene, CDR3 DNA, CDR3 protein. The D gene is left open where the match is weak. The listing skips clone size in some rows; elsewhere it reads once, few, many or a size class.

D: -
J: TRBJ1-1
size: few
V: TRBV5-1
DNA: TGCGCCAGCAGCTCAACTCTACAGGGCACTGAAGCTTTCTTT
CDR3: CASSSTLQGTEAFF

D: TRBD1
J: TRBJ2-1
size: -
V: TRBV28
DNA: TGTGCCAGCAGGATCCATAGAGGACAGGGTACCTACAATGAGCAGTTCTTC
CDR3: CASRIHRGQGTYNEQFF

D: -
J: TRBJ1-6
size: -
V: TRBV7-2
DNA: TGTGCCAGCAGCTTAGCGGCGGTCCAGTCCCTCCACTTT
CDR3: CASSLAAVQSLHF

D: -
J: TRBJ2-1
size: -
V: TRBV6-6
DNA: TGTGCCAGCAGTTATAGCGCGGTCAATGAGCAGTTCTTC
CDR3: CASSYSAVNEQFF

D: TRBD1
J: TRBJ1-2
size: -
V: TRBV7-2
DNA: TGTGCCAGCAGCTTTGGACAGGACGATGGCTACACCTTC
CDR3: CASSFGQDDGYTF

D: -
J: TRBJ2-7
size: -
V: TRBV28
DNA: TGTGCCAGCAGTTCTCCAGGGACTCGCGAGCAGTACTTC
CDR3: CASSSPGTREQYF

D: -
J: TRBJ1-2
size: -
V: TRBV5-4
DNA: TGTGCCAGCAGCTGGGGAGGGGAAGAGTATGGCTACACCTTC
CDR3: CASSWGGEEYGYTF

D: TRBD2
J: TRBJ2-3
size: -
V: TRBV6-4
DNA: TGTGCCAGCAGCGAAAGCGGGACTAGCACAGATACGCAGTATTTT
CDR3: CASSESGTSTDTQYF

D: -
J: TRBJ1-6
size: -
V: TRBV18
DNA: TGTGCCAGCTCACGGTCCAGGGGAGATTCACCCCTCCACTTT
CDR3: CASSRSRGDSPLHF

D: -
J: TRBJ1-2
size: -
V: TRBV28
DNA: TGTGCCAGCAGCCTCCCTCTCTACGAGGCGAACTATGGCTACACCTTC
CDR3: CASSLPLYEANYGYTF

D: -
J: TRBJ2-7
size: -
V: TRBV4-3
DNA: TGCGCCAGCAGCCCGGGTGGGGGACTCATATCCTACGAGCAGTACTTC
CDR3: CASSPGGGLISYEQYF

D: TRBD2
J: TRBJ2-3
size: -
V: TRBV2
DNA: TGTGCCAGCAGGCCCGGGACTAGCGCATATACGCAGTATTTT
CDR3: CASRPGTSAYTQYF

D: -
J: TRBJ2-7
size: -
V: TRBV6-5
DNA: TGTGCCAGCAGTTACTCGGGGGGTTCAGGTCACGAGCAGTACTTC
CDR3: CASSYSGGSGHEQYF

D: -
J: TRBJ2-1
size: once
V: TRBV6-5
DNA: TGTGCCAGCCGTCCCCCGGCGACAGGTTACAATGAGCAGTTCTTC
CDR3: CASRPPATGYNEQFF

D: TRBD2
J: TRBJ2-5
size: -
V: TRBV28
DNA: TGTGCCAGCAGGCCCGGGACTAGTATTTATGAGACCCAGTACTTC
CDR3: CASRPGTSIYETQYF

D: TRBD1
J: TRBJ2-7
size: -
V: TRBV5-4
DNA: TGTGCCAGCAGCCCAGCCAGACAGGGGGCCTACGAGCAGTACTTC
CDR3: CASSPARQGAYEQYF

D: -
J: TRBJ2-1
size: -
V: TRBV30
DNA: TGTGCCTGGAGTGTAATGGTAGCCCAGTCCGAGCAGTTCTTC
CDR3: CAWSVMVAQSEQFF

D: TRBD1
J: TRBJ2-7
size: -
V: TRBV28
DNA: TGTGCCAGCAGACGATCCGGGACAGGGGGTGGCTACGAGCAGTACTTC
CDR3: CASRRSGTGGGYEQYF

D: -
J: TRBJ2-2
size: -
V: TRBV6-4
DNA: TGTGCCAGCAGTGAGAGGGACACCGGGGAGCTGTTTTTT
CDR3: CASSERDTGELFF

D: TRBD1
J: TRBJ2-1
size: -
V: TRBV6-1
DNA: TGTGCCAGCAGTGAACAGAAGAGGACAGGGAGGAATGAGCAGTTCTTC
CDR3: CASSEQKRTGRNEQFF

D: -
J: TRBJ2-7
size: -
V: TRBV5-1
DNA: TGCGCCAGCAGCTTGGGAGGTCCAATTACGGGGTCCTACGAGCAGTACTTC
CDR3: CASSLGGPITGSYEQYF

D: -
J: TRBJ2-7
size: -
V: TRBV7-9
DNA: TGTGCCAGCAGCCCATGGGAGTACGGCAGGAACTACGAGCAGTACTTC
CDR3: CASSPWEYGRNYEQYF

D: TRBD2
J: TRBJ2-7
size: -
V: TRBV9
DNA: TGTGCCAGCAGCGTTAGCGGGAGGGAAAACGAGCAGTACTTC
CDR3: CASSVSGRENEQYF

D: -
J: TRBJ2-1
size: -
V: TRBV10-3
DNA: TGTGCCATCAGTGAGAGTGGGGCGGGGAATGAGCAGTTCTTC
CDR3: CAISESGAGNEQFF

D: -
J: TRBJ2-4
size: -
V: TRBV5-4
DNA: TGTGCCAGCAGGGTACAGGGTGGTGGCATTCAGTACTTC
CDR3: CASRVQGGGIQYF

D: TRBD1
J: TRBJ2-7
size: -
V: TRBV28
DNA: TGTGCCAGCAGTACCCCGGACAGGGCCGAGCAGTACTTC
CDR3: CASSTPDRAEQYF

D: TRBD1
J: TRBJ1-1
size: -
V: TRBV10-3
DNA: TGTGCCATAGGGACAGGGGGGACTGAAGCTTTCTTT
CDR3: CAIGTGGTEAFF

D: TRBD2
J: TRBJ2-3
size: -
V: TRBV19
DNA: TGTGCCAGTAATGAGCGGGAGGGCGGAGATACGCAGTATTTT
CDR3: CASNEREGGDTQYF

D: -
J: TRBJ2-3
size: -
V: TRBV5-1
DNA: TGCGCCAGCAGCGTCCTACAGTCCACAGATACGCAGTATTTT
CDR3: CASSVLQSTDTQYF

D: -
J: TRBJ2-2
size: -
V: TRBV6-5
DNA: TGTGCCAGCAGTTACACCAGAACCGGGGAGCTGTTTTTT
CDR3: CASSYTRTGELFF

D: TRBD1
J: TRBJ1-5
size: few
V: TRBV10-3
DNA: TGTGCCATCGGGGGGACAGGTAGCAATCAGCCCCAGCATTTT
CDR3: CAIGGTGSNQPQHF

D: -
J: TRBJ2-1
size: once
V: TRBV7-7
DNA: TGTGCCAGCAGCTTGAGCTCCTACAATGAGCAGTTCTTC
CDR3: CASSLSSYNEQFF

D: -
J: TRBJ2-3
size: once
V: TRBV6-6
DNA: TGTGCCAGCAGCCCCACCGGGGAAGGCGCAGATACGCAGTATTTT
CDR3: CASSPTGEGADTQYF

D: TRBD2
J: TRBJ2-1
size: -
V: TRBV4-1
DNA: TGCGCCAGCAGCCCAAACAATCTAGCGGGAGGAAGGTATGAGCAGTTCTTC
CDR3: CASSPNNLAGGRYEQFF

D: -
J: TRBJ2-7
size: -
V: TRBV4-3
DNA: TGCGCCAGCAGCCAAGTTCTATCCTACGAGCAGTACTTC
CDR3: CASSQVLSYEQYF

D: -
J: TRBJ1-1
size: -
V: TRBV6-5
DNA: TGTGCCAGCAGGGTACGGGGGGGGAACACTGAAGCTTTCTTT
CDR3: CASRVRGGNTEAFF

D: TRBD1
J: TRBJ1-6
size: -
V: TRBV5-1
DNA: TGCGCCAGCAGCTTGGTGGGACAGGGACGCTCACCCCTCCACTTT
CDR3: CASSLVGQGRSPLHF

D: -
J: TRBJ1-5
size: few
V: TRBV4-1
DNA: TGCGCCAGCAGCGCCTCGCGGACGCGGGGGAATCAGCCCCAGCATTTT
CDR3: CASSASRTRGNQPQHF

D: TRBD1
J: TRBJ2-5
size: -
V: TRBV5-1
DNA: TGCGCCAGCAGCACCGGGACAGGAGAGACCCAGTACTTC
CDR3: CASSTGTGETQYF

D: TRBD1
J: TRBJ1-3
size: -
V: TRBV29-1
DNA: TGCAGCGTTGTCGAGCAGGGGGCGAGTCCGGACCTCTCTGGAAACACCATATATTTT
CDR3: CSVVEQGASPDLSGNTIYF

D: -
J: TRBJ2-7
size: -
V: TRBV18
DNA: TGTGCCAGCTCACCACCGTTTGCCAGGGTCGAGCAGTACTTC
CDR3: CASSPPFARVEQYF

D: TRBD1
J: TRBJ2-5
size: -
V: TRBV7-9
DNA: TGTGCCAGCAGCTCACCATATTCCCGGGACAGGGGACAAGAGACCCAGTACTTC
CDR3: CASSSPYSRDRGQETQYF